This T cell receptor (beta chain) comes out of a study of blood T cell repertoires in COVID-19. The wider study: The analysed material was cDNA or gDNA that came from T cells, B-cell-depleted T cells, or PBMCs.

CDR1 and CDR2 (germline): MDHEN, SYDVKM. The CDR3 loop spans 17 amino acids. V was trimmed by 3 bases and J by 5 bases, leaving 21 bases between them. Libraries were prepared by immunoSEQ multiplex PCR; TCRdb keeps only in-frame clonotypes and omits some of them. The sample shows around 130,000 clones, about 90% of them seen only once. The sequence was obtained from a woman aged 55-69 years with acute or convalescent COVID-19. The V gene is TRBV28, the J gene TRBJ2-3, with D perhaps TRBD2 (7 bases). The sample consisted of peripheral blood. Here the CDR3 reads CASSFIRGRARGDTQYF. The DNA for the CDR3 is TGTGCCAGCAGTTTTATTCGGGGGAGGGCCAGGGGAGATACGCAGTATTTT.